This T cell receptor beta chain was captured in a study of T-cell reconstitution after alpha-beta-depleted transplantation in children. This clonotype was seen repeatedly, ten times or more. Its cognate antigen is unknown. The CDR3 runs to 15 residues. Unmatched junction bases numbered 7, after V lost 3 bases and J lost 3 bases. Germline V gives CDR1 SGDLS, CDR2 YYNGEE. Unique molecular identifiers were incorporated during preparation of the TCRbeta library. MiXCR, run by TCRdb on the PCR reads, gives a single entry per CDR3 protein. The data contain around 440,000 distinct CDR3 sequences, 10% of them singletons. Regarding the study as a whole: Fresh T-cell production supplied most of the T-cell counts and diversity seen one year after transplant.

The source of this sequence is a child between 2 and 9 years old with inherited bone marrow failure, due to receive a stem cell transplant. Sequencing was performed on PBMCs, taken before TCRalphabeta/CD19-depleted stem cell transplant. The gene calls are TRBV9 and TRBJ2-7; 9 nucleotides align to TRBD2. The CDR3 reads CASSGLADGGYEQYF. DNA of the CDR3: TGTGCCAGCAGCGGACTAGCGGATGGCGGCTACGAGCAGTACTTC. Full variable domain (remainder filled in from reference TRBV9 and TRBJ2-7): DSGVTQTPKHLITATGQRVTLRCSPRSGDLSVYWYQQSLDQGLQFLIQYYNGEERAKGNILERFSAQQFPDLHSELNLSSLELGDSALYFCASSGLADGGYEQYFGPGTRLTVT.